A single sample gave rise to the 5 T cell receptor beta chains below, sequenced in a study of shared clonotypes between healthy human individuals. Some clones are missing from TCRdb's copy, which holds only in-frame ones; the method was immunoSEQ multiplex PCR. The sample has roughly 1,100,000 clones, under 80% seen once. The material sequenced was memory CD4+ T cells sorted from blood. Subset indicated: CD45RA-negative fraction. These receptor sequences come from a man aged 18 to 29 in good health.

The V and J genes are TRBV6-6 and TRBJ2-7; TRBD1 matches at 7 bases. This CDR3 has 14 residues. V shed 5 bases, J shed 0 bases, and the junction held 4 bases outside the gene matches. The V gene's germline CDR1 is MNHNY and CDR2 SVGAGI (reference sequence). CDR3 DNA sequence: TGTGCCAGCAGTCCCGGGACAGCCTCCTACGAGCAGTACTTC. Protein sequence: CASSPGTASYEQYF.

J is TRBJ2-7 and V is TRBV6-6, with no clear D. V was clipped by 1 base and J by 2 bases, with 6 bases between them. The CDR3 length is 13 residues. The germline gives CDR1 MNHNY, CDR2 SVGAGI (reference sequence). CDR3 sequence (DNA): TGTGCCAGCAGTTACTTGCAGGCCTACGAGCAGTACTTC. It codes for CASSYLQAYEQYF.

The CDR3 DNA reads TGTGCCAGCAGTGTCAGGGGAGGTGGCTACACCTTC. Its protein is CASSVRGGGYTF. This chain uses TRBV27 with TRBJ1-2; weak D call: TRBD1 (6 bases). Germline CDR1 and CDR2: MNHEY and SMNVEV (reference sequence). The CDR3 loop spans 12 amino acids. V gave up 5 bases and J gave up 7 bases, with 11 bases separating them.

Comments on this clone: The identical CDR3 is also encoded by other nucleotide sequences in the sample. The V call is TRBV2, the J call TRBJ1-2; the D gene is possibly TRBD1 (5 bases). With 4 bases removed from V and 3 bases from J, the gap between germline ends came to 9 bases. This CDR3 spans 13 amino acids. CDR1 is SNHLY, CDR2 FYNNEI, per germline. The CDR3: CASSVGGDYGYTF. The CDR3 nucleotides read TGTGCCAGCAGTGTCGGGGGGGACTATGGCTACACCTTC.

In its sample, this clone was seen many times. This rearrangement joins TRBV6-6 to TRBJ1-1, with no clear D. The V end lost 6 bases, the J end lost 1 base, and 15 bases lay between the germline ends. The CDR3 extends over 15 amino acids. Per the germline V gene, CDR1 is MNHNY and CDR2 is SVGAGI (reference sequence). Here the CDR3 DNA reads TGTGCCAGCAGCTTAAGCTTTTTGGGGAACACTGAAGCTTTCTTT. This translates into CASSLSFLGNTEAFF.